One sample yielded the 14 T cell receptor beta chains listed below, sequenced in a study of T cell repertoires in cytomegalovirus infection. What these receptors recognize is not known. In TCRdb, the reads were re-called with MiXCR into one record per CDR3 protein. Of around 750,000 distinct CDR3 sequences in the sample, 30% to 35% were seen once. The source was cultured CD8+ T cells from PBMCs, collected from culture after CMV antigen stimulation. The receptors originated from a human donor in good health (CMV status not recorded). Some clones in this sample may be carry-over from other donors' samples.

The chain joins TRBV12-5 to TRBJ2-3; D possibly matches TRBD1 or TRBD2 (5 bases each). The CDR3 has 16 amino acids. Germline assignment: CDR1 LGHNT and CDR2 FRNRAP. Trimming removed 3 bases at V and 5 bases at J, with 18 bases between. CDR3 loop: CASGFAFEGRGDTQYF. The DNA for the CDR3 is TGTGCTAGTGGTTTTGCCTTCGAGGGGCGCGGAGATACGCAGTATTTT. Using reference TRBV12-5 and TRBJ2-3 for the parts outside the CDR3, the full variable domain is DARVTQTPRHKVTEMGQEVTMRCQPILGHNTVFWYRQTMMQGLELLAYFRNRAPLDDSGMPKDRFSAEMPDATLATLKIQPSEPRDSAVYFCASGFAFEGRGDTQYFGPGTRLTVL.

This clonotype was seen a handful of times. This rearrangement joins TRBV7-8 to TRBJ2-7, with D possibly TRBD1 on 6 matching bases. Looked up from germline, CDR1 is SGHVS and CDR2 is FQNEAQ. Between the trimmed V and J ends, which lost 3 bases and 4 bases, there was a span of 13 bases. This CDR3 has 14 amino acids. CDR3 loop: CASSFRDRLYEQYF. The CDR3 DNA sequence: TGTGCCAGCAGCTTCCGAGACAGGCTGTACGAGCAGTACTTC.

This clonotype was counted many times. This rearrangement joins TRBV7-8 to TRBJ2-3, with TRBD2 matching 11 bases. Germline V CDR1 and CDR2: SGHVS, FQNEAQ. Trimming at V came to 3 bases and at J to 2 bases, leaving 4 bases not matched to a gene. This CDR3 comprises 16 residues. Here the CDR3 reads CASSLPLAGDTDTQYF. Written as DNA, the CDR3 is TGTGCCAGCAGCTTGCCACTAGCGGGGGACACAGATACGCAGTATTTT.

This clonotype has a count of ten or more. CDR3 in amino acids: CASSLPGRPYEQYF. The CDR3 DNA reads as TGTGCCAGCAGCTTACCGGGACGGCCCTACGAGCAGTACTTC. The chain couples TRBV7-2 to TRBJ2-7; D tentatively reads TRBD1 or TRBD2 (5 bases each). This CDR3 has 14 amino acids. Trimming removed 2 bases at V and 2 bases at J, with 10 bases between. CDR1 and CDR2 (germline): SGHTA, FQGNSA.

This chain joins TRBV20-1 and TRBJ2-7; D gene unclear. Trimming pared 0 bases from V and 0 bases from J, leaving 6 bases between. From germline, CDR1 is DFQATT and CDR2 SNEGSKA (reference sequence). The CDR3 is made up of 13 amino acids. In DNA form, the CDR3 reads TGCAGTGCTAGAGATAGGTACTCCTACGAGCAGTACTTC. This encodes CSARDRYSYEQYF.

The chain employs TRBV7-3 and TRBJ1-2; 9 bases fit TRBD1. This CDR3 is 15 amino acids long. Germline V gene sequence: CDR1 SGHTA, CDR2 FQGTGA. Germline trimming cut 5 bases from V and 7 bases from J; bases unmatched to any gene: 11. CDR3 bases: TGTGCCAGCAGCCTATCAACAGGGGGCGATTTTGGCTACACCTTC. This gives the protein CASSLSTGGDFGYTF.

Concerning this clonotype: Sequence at one end of the junction differs from germline and may be a read error. This chain joins TRBV5-8 and TRBJ1-1; D is perhaps TRBD1 (6 bases). Germline V gives CDR1 SGHTS, CDR2 YDEGEE. This CDR3 region has 12 residues. CDR3 sequence: CANSLGGPEAFF. The DNA for the CDR3 is TGTGCCAACAGCTTGGGGGGCCCTGAAGCTTTCTTT.

This clonotype has only a few counts. The genes are TRBV20-1 and TRBJ2-7; TRBD1 aligns across 7 bases. The CDR3 loop spans 13 amino acids. Trimming cost V 2 bases and J 3 bases; bases outside gene matches: 4. Germline CDR1 and CDR2: DFQATT and SNEGSKA (reference sequence). This CDR3 reads CSARTGASYEQYV. CDR3 in DNA: TGCAGTGCTAGAACAGGGGCCAGCTACGAGCAGTACGTC.

CDR3 region: CASSLADTTPKFF. In nucleotides, the CDR3 is TGCGCCAGCAGCTTGGCGGACACTACGCCGAAGTTCTTC. This sequence joins TRBV5-1 and TRBJ2-1; D is perhaps TRBD1 (5 bases). Germline-derived CDR1 and CDR2 are SGHRS and YFSETQ. Trimming left V 0 bases short and J 14 bases short, with 15 bases between. The CDR3 contains 13 residues.

The V call is TRBV28, the J call TRBJ1-1; no clear D gene. Trimming took off 3 bases at V and 2 bases at J, with 7 bases between the two ends. Germline CDR1 is MDHEN and CDR2 is SYDVKM. The CDR3 has 13 amino acids. The CDR3 here is CASSLYTNTEAFF. The CDR3 DNA reads TGTGCCAGCAGTTTGTACACAAACACTGAAGCTTTCTTT.

The chain couples TRBV20-1 to TRBJ1-1; D might be TRBD1 (6 bases). In germline, CDR1 is DFQATT, CDR2 SNEGSKA (reference sequence). This CDR3 has 14 residues. V lost 5 bases to trimming and J lost 0 bases, with 13 bases between them. CDR3 residues: CSAGSGEMNTEAFF. The CDR3 coding sequence is TGCAGTGCTGGGTCAGGGGAAATGAACACTGAAGCTTTCTTT.

Of note for this clonotype: A much larger clone is a single base away; this may be a read error. The rearrangement joins TRBV7-2 to TRBJ2-1; no firm D call. The DNA matches TRBJ2-7 better at its end, which makes the J call doubtful. The germline V gene has CDR1 SGHTA and CDR2 FQGNSA. The CDR3 contains 11 residues. As DNA, the CDR3 is TGTGCCAGCAGCCGTTACAATGAGCAGTACTTC. It codes for CASSRYNEQYF.

The table lists this clonotype with many counts. The gene calls are TRBV7-8 and TRBJ2-1; D unclear. There are 15 residues in the CDR3. Trimming removed 2 bases at V and 1 base at J, with 9 bases between. In germline, CDR1 is SGHVS, CDR2 FQNEAQ. CDR3 DNA sequence: TGTGCCAGCAGCTTATGGCCGACTTCCTACAATGAGCAGTTCTTC. It yields the protein CASSLWPTSYNEQFF. Based on the CDR3 plus reference TRBV7-8 and TRBJ2-1, the full variable domain is GAGVSQSPRYKVAKRGQDVALRCDPISGHVSLFWYQQALGQGPEFLTYFQNEAQLDKSGLPSDRFFAERPEGSVSTLKIQRTQQEDSAVYLCASSLWPTSYNEQFFGPGTRLTVL.

Here the CDR3 reads CASSFTQVQKETQYF. DNA for the CDR3: TGTGCCAGCAGCTTTACTCAAGTACAGAAAGAGACCCAGTACTTC. V usage is TRBV7-9 and J usage is TRBJ2-5; D unresolved. The CDR3 has 15 amino acids. Germline CDR1 SEHNR, CDR2 FQNEAQ (reference sequence). Trimming removed 3 bases from V and 3 bases from J, with 14 bases in between. Filled out from reference TRBV7-9 and TRBJ2-5, the complete variable domain reads DTGVSQNPRHKITKRGQNVTFRCDPISEHNRLYWYRQTLGQGPEFLTYFQNEAQLEKSRLLSDRFSAERPKGSFSTLEIQRTEQGDSAMYLCASSFTQVQKETQYFGPGTRLLVL.